The rows below give T cell receptor beta chains drawn from one sample of a study of spatial heterogeneity in lung cancer. One entry per CDR3 protein, called by TCRdb with MiXCR from the 5' RACE reads. Among tens of thousands of distinct CDR3 sequences listed, 5.3% were seen once. The source material was PBMCs, sampled at surgery. These receptors were taken from a male donor with early-stage non-small cell lung cancer. CDR3s include the opening cysteine and the closing phenylalanine or tryptophan. Each record gives: D gene, J gene, clone size, V gene, CDR3 protein, CDR3 DNA. A D gene is named only where the DNA matches it firmly. Size tells how often a clone was seen (once, few, many) or the class of an expanded clone, and some rows leave it out.

D: -
J: TRBJ2-2
size: many
V: TRBV9
CDR3: CASSVEGAQRSGELFF
DNA: TGTGCCAGCAGTGTCGAGGGAGCGCAAAGGTCCGGGGAGCTGTTTTTT

D: -
J: TRBJ1-4
size: many
V: TRBV7-8
CDR3: CASSLRDSNEKLFF
DNA: TGTGCCAGCAGTCTCCGGGACTCTAATGAAAAACTGTTTTTT

D: -
J: TRBJ2-1
size: many
V: TRBV5-4
CDR3: CASRRDKSSYNEQFF
DNA: TGTGCCAGCAGGAGGGACAAGAGCTCCTACAATGAGCAGTTCTTC

D: TRBD2
J: TRBJ2-2
size: few
V: TRBV9
CDR3: CASGVDRGEAGELFF
DNA: TGTGCCAGCGGCGTAGATCGGGGGGAGGCCGGGGAGCTGTTTTTT

D: TRBD2
J: TRBJ2-1
size: many
V: TRBV25-1
CDR3: CASSEETSVLRQFF
DNA: TGTGCCAGCAGTGAGGAGACTAGCGTTCTGCGGCAGTTCTTC

D: -
J: TRBJ2-3
size: many
V: TRBV28
CDR3: CASSVGLGIGSTDTQYF
DNA: TGTGCCAGCAGTGTGGGGCTTGGGATCGGAAGCACAGATACGCAGTATTTT

D: -
J: TRBJ1-1
size: many
V: TRBV7-9
CDR3: CASRGPSFMNTEAFF
DNA: TGTGCCAGCAGGGGGCCGAGCTTCATGAACACTGAAGCTTTCTTT

D: TRBD2
J: TRBJ2-5
size: many
V: TRBV20-1
CDR3: CSARGIIAGVQTETQYF
DNA: TGCAGTGCGAGGGGGATAATAGCGGGAGTCCAGACAGAGACCCAGTACTTC

D: TRBD2
J: TRBJ2-1
size: many
V: TRBV6-5
CDR3: CASSLTSANEQFF
DNA: TGTGCCAGCAGCCTGACTAGCGCAAATGAGCAGTTCTTC

D: TRBD1
J: TRBJ1-6
size: few
V: TRBV20-1
CDR3: CSARDRDRGYSPLHF
DNA: TGCAGTGCTAGAGACCGGGACAGGGGTTATTCACCCCTCCACTTT

D: -
J: TRBJ1-6
size: -
V: TRBV11-2
CDR3: CASSSLRGPISPLHF
DNA: TGTGCCAGCAGCTCCCTACGTGGGCCCATCTCACCCCTCCACTTT

D: TRBD2
J: TRBJ2-7
size: many
V: TRBV19
CDR3: CASSIALTSGPYEQYF
DNA: TGTGCCAGTAGTATAGCCCTCACTAGCGGACCCTACGAGCAGTACTTC

D: -
J: TRBJ2-7
size: -
V: TRBV20-1
CDR3: CSAVEGRSAYEQYF
DNA: TGCAGTGCTGTAGAGGGGCGCAGCGCCTACGAGCAGTACTTC

D: -
J: TRBJ2-2
size: many
V: TRBV20-1
CDR3: CSARDGGNTGELFF
DNA: TGCAGTGCTAGAGATGGAGGGAACACCGGGGAGCTGTTTTTT

D: -
J: TRBJ2-1
size: many
V: TRBV12-3/TRBV12-4
CDR3: CASTPSWHNEQFF
DNA: TGTGCCAGCACCCCCTCGTGGCACAATGAGCAGTTCTTC

D: -
J: TRBJ2-1
size: few
V: TRBV15
CDR3: CATSRVGNEQFF
DNA: TGTGCCACCAGCAGGGTCGGCAATGAGCAGTTCTTC

D: TRBD2
J: TRBJ2-3
size: many
V: TRBV7-9
CDR3: CASSLSASGTTDTQYF
DNA: TGTGCCAGCAGCTTATCGGCTAGCGGGACCACAGATACGCAGTATTTT

D: -
J: TRBJ2-7
size: many
V: TRBV5-6
CDR3: CASSSVDREQYF
DNA: TGTGCCAGCAGCTCCGTTGACAGGGAGCAGTACTTC

D: -
J: TRBJ2-3
size: many
V: TRBV21-1
CDR3: CASPHSADTQYF
DNA: TGTGCCAGTCCTCACTCAGCGGATACGCAGTATTTT